This T cell receptor (beta chain) originates from a study of T-cell memory formation after mild COVID-19. Study results and caveats: CD4+ contracting clones lay mainly in CM and EM, CD8+ ones in EMRA.

In the case of this clonotype: The antigen is not known.

The CDR3 runs to 15 residues. Germline V gene sequence: CDR1 SGHAT, CDR2 FQNNGV. V lost 5 bases, J lost 2 bases, and 16 bases lay in between. Each CDR3 protein is one row after TCRdb ran MiXCR on the 5' RACE reads. This table holds approximately 89,000 distinct CDR3 sequences, around 25% found once. This sequence joins TRBV11-2 and TRBJ2-7; D is unclear. The origin of this receptor is a man aged 18 to 29 who had mild COVID-19 (a few samples of this study predate the infection). Cell type and time point are not known. Sequenced: PBMCs or a T cell subset sorted from them (not recorded which). CDR3 protein: CASSPTGGLPYEQYF. CDR3 DNA: TGTGCCAGCAGCCCGACGGGTGGTCTCCCCTACGAGCAGTACTTC.